This entry concerns a single T cell receptor beta chain. The protocol was immunoSEQ multiplex PCR, while the TCRdb copy is restricted to in-frame clones and leaves out a portion. This table has about 2 million clones, roughly 94% appearing once. The sample originates from a study of shared clonotypes between healthy human individuals. Germline lookup yields CDR1 MNHEY and CDR2 SMNVEV (reference sequence). The ends lost 5 bases at V and 5 bases at J; junction bases unmatched: 8. This CDR3 is 18 amino acids long. Sequencing was done on a sample of naive CD4+ T cells sorted from blood. Noted subset: CD45RA+ positively selected. The TCR was taken from a man aged 18 to 29 in good health. The rearrangement links TRBV27 to TRBJ2-2; 16 bases are a match to TRBD2. CDR3 sequence (DNA): TGTGCCAGCAGTATACCGGGACTAGCGGGAGGGTCGACCGGGGAGCTGTTTTTT. Encoded protein: CASSIPGLAGGSTGELFF.